This entry features one T cell receptor (beta chain) sequence. The same CDR3 also results from other DNA sequences found in this sample. This table comes from immunoSEQ multiplex PCR, and its TCRdb copy is limited to in-frame clones, with some not included. The repertoire consists of fewer than 200,000 clones, with roughly 89% occurring once and the leading ten covering over 1.1%. Germline CDR1 reads SGHAT; CDR2 reads FQNNGV. V lost 1 base, J lost 2 bases, and 6 bases lay in between. The CDR3 covers 13 residues. This entry comes from a study of control samples from healthy donors and cancer patients. Sequencing used blood. V gene TRBV11-2 combines with J gene TRBJ2-7; D unresolved. The source is a woman aged 50 to 65 in good health. The CDR3 DNA reads TGTGCCAGCAGCTTAGGGCAAACCTACGAGCAGTACTTC. Residues: CASSLGQTYEQYF.